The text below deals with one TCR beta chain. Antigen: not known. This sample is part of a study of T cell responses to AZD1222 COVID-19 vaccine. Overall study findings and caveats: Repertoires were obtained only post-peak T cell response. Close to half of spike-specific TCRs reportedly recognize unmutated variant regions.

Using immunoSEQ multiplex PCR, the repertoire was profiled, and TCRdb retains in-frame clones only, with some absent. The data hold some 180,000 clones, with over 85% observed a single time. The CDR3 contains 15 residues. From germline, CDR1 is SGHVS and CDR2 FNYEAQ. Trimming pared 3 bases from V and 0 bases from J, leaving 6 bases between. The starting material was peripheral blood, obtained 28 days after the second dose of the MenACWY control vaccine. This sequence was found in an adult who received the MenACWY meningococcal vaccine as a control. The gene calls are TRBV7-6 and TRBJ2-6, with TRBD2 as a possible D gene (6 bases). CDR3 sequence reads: CASSLGGSGANVLTF. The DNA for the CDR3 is TGTGCCAGCAGCTTGGGGGGCTCTGGGGCCAACGTCCTGACTTTC.